This T cell receptor beta chain was recorded in a study of cytomegalovirus exposure and HLA in healthy donors (TCRdb year 2017). With regard to the full study: In an earlier analysis of approximately 500 of the donors, around 290 Gb of sequence data and roughly 100 million unique TCR beta sequences from 150 million to 200 million T cells were reported. An early release that covered fewer than 800 HLA-typed donors contained approximately 300 gigabases of sequencing data and some 87 million unique TCR sequences. Of the 398 genotyped donors, 65% to 90% fell in the genetic ancestry cluster associated with self-reported Caucasian donors. The study aimed to test whether signatures of past pathogen exposure could be identified by cataloging public T cell receptors. Using immunosequencing, the study profiled T cell repertoires from 666 subjects and related those repertoires to cytomegalovirus serostatus. Along with the approximately 600-subject first cohort, a separate validation cohort of approximately 110 different subjects was used. To predict cytomegalovirus infection status, the study brought together high-throughput TCR immunosequencing, statistical association of individual TCRs with disease status, and machine learning. In a later analysis, previously published TCR beta repertoires from 500 to 750 donors were re-analyzed and high-resolution HLA genotyping was added so that TCR occurrence patterns could be studied. Rather than using new phenotypic data, the later analysis identified candidate immune exposures from TCR beta sequences and from how often those sequences occurred across donors. An earlier analysis of a few hundred of the donors applied high-throughput TCR beta sequencing to assess whether each TCR beta V gene segment acted as functional or pseudogenic. Donor age, sex, ethnicity and CMV serostatus were compiled together with the repertoire data. Genome-wide SNP genotypes for about three fifths of the 666 donors were used in a later genetic analysis, which treated that subset as a discovery cohort. All discovery cohort repertoires had been generated using a single sequencing platform. Both class I and class II loci were covered by HLA typing, at four-digit resolution. Typing coverage differed by locus: A, B, C, DRB1 and DQB1 were typed in roughly 620-630 donors, DQA1 in about 500, DPA1 in over 600, and DPB1 in 450 to 490. Four or five DR-DQ haplotypes were handled as single units for association and clustering because linkage in the cohort was strong. On average, over 200,000 unique TCR beta nucleotide sequences were sequenced per donor among 398 genotyped donors of the cohort, with roughly 18% of those sequences being non-productive. Here is what the overall study found, with its caveats: The study listed 164 TCR beta chains as associated with cytomegalovirus. In a later analysis, HLA-associated TCR beta chains were found to be more clonally expanded and to have lower generation probabilities than equally common non-associated chains. In an earlier analysis of approximately 590 of the donors, most TCR beta V segments appeared in productive rearrangements about 90% or about 30% of the time, broadly matching IMGT annotations. HLA typing was unavailable for some donors at each locus, so association tests used only the typed subset. A later analysis found that most CMV-associated TCR beta chains appeared HLA-restricted, with HLA associations seemingly driven largely by CMV exposure. When HLA alleles, especially DR and DQ, strongly co-occurred, TCR associations were difficult to assign to individual alleles. This cohort had only TCR beta chains sequenced, and the lack of alpha or paired-chain data limited which features could be detected. The sequencing pipeline was judged likely to have produced a cluster of highly shared sequence variants as a technical artifact. Most TCR sequences were seen in very few donors, while some public TCRs were found in many individuals. A further reported finding was that TCR beta sequences accurately predicted the HLA-A and HLA-B alleles for most subjects in the first cohort. The 87-base-pair reads could not distinguish some IMGT-functional V segments, including TRBV6-2 and TRBV6-3, so those segments were excluded. In both the original and validation cohorts, the classifier was reported to diagnose cytomegalovirus status with high specificity and sensitivity. According to the authors, the approach could potentially be generalized to other disease states and immunological phenotypes. Because counts were too low, roughly 18 rarely observed V segments, including chromosome 9 orphons, were left out of the earlier analysis of some 600 of the donors. In a later genetic analysis, a missense DCLRE1C variant was associated with V-gene and J-gene trimming of TCR beta chains, and the association was replicated in an independent cohort. Immune exposure information for the cohort was limited to CMV serostatus. Compared with the roughly 670-donor mean, donors in an Asian-associated ancestry cluster had fewer N-insertions in productive TCRs, according to a later genetic analysis. Roughly uniform sequencing depth across donors was assumed in presence/absence analyses, although this assumption may not hold. In vitro tests confirmed that three of the cytomegalovirus-associated TCR beta chains recognize cytomegalovirus antigens. At a false discovery rate of 0.05, a later analysis linked some 17,000 TCR beta sequences to specific HLA alleles. Several of the top co-occurrence clusters appeared to be linked to parvovirus B19, influenza, CMV and Epstein-Barr virus, according to a later analysis. In a later analysis, TCR association rates were found to vary across HLA loci, with the most associated TCRs seen for DRB1 alleles and the fewest for HLA-C alleles. Linkage disequilibrium might explain the correlated functional status among segregating V segments, but an unknown experimental factor could not be ruled out.

Library preparation used the immunoSEQ multiplex PCR assay. The multiplex PCR relied on a mix of 60 forward primers for TCR Vbeta segments and 13 reverse primers for TCR Jbeta segments. Amplification of the CDR3 region of rearranged TCR beta genes was performed with a multiplex PCR assay on genomic DNA. Amplified TCR beta libraries were sequenced as 87-base-pair reads on the Illumina HiSeq System. Concerning the study's data processing: A later analysis tallied roughly 80 million unique TCR beta chains across the 666 repertoires, and around 9.9 million of those chains were shared by two or more donors. Raw reads were error-corrected and collapsed into unique sequences with a nearest-neighbor algorithm that merged closely related sequences to remove PCR and sequencing errors. V, D and J gene segments were assigned by aligning CDR3 sequences to IMGT reference sequences. Each retained sequence needed at least a six-nucleotide match to both a V gene segment and a J gene segment. Rearrangements were classified as productive when the CDR3 lacked stop codons and remained in frame with V and J, and all other rearrangements were classified as non-productive. Following IMGT convention, CDR3 was defined as the stretch from the second conserved V-encoded cysteine up to the conserved J-encoded phenylalanine. Sequences without an unambiguous match to a single V gene segment were excluded from the earlier analysis of over 500 of the donors. In an earlier analysis of some 590 of the donors, a V segment was called functional when productive rearrangements were above 56.7%, and segregating when the standard deviation between donors exceeded 5%. A statistical classification framework was developed to diagnose cytomegalovirus status using the catalog of TCR beta chain sequences. In a later analysis, TCR nucleotide sequences were compared against IMGT/GENE-DB human TR gene sequences so that V and J genes could be assigned. A later analysis assigned CDR3 sequences and most-parsimonious VDJ recombination scenarios with the TCRdist pipeline. In a later analysis, each TCR beta chain was defined by its CDR3 amino acid sequence together with its V-gene family, and reads lacking a unique V-gene family were excluded. As a way to deal with suspected cross-contamination and a sequencing artifact, a later analysis dropped nearly 600 nucleotide sequences that were highly shared and had low generation probability. For each public chain, a later analysis derived a clonal expansion index from normalized ranks of inferred template counts within each repertoire. In a later analysis, generation probabilities were computed with a VDJ recombination model fitted to out-of-frame rearrangements, and the resulting probabilities were checked against IGoR. Hypergeometric tests were used in a later analysis to score TCR-TCR, TCR-HLA and TCR-CMV co-occurrence, with a repertoire-size bias correction applied to the TCR pairs. A later analysis estimated false discovery rates by permuting HLA or CMV assignments 20 times. A later analysis grouped co-occurring TCRs with DBSCAN, adding TCRdist sequence similarity when clustering within HLA-allele-positive subsets. Co-occurrence clustering excluded repertoires with fewer than 30,000 or more than 120,000 public chains, plus five with anomalous nucleotide sharing. As stored in TCRdb, this immuneACCESS dataset retains in-frame rearrangements with V and J assigned. A fraction of the clones does not appear; measured against another copy, unresolved V genes explain less than half of the discrepancy, and the remainder lacks a known reason. V and J calls and clone size are copied from that table; D and trimming were computed from the DNA. In all, the sample holds around 100,000 clones, and around four fifths of those were seen once. The ten largest clonotypes hold roughly 4.3% of the sample.

Regarding this clone: It lacks a known antigen. Base qualities are missing; no much larger clone stands one base away.

Trimming removed 6 bases from V and 5 bases from J; the gene matches leave 1 base unexplained. The CDR3 runs 14 amino acids, cysteine and phenylalanine included. Just the 42-base CDR3 DNA is kept, in frame starting at base 1. In the germline V gene, CDR1 corresponds to MNHEY and CDR2 to SVGAGI. The cohort was made up of about 670 healthy bone marrow donors. Cohort members were all nominally healthy when sampled, although unrecorded immune exposures were likely present. The donor tested CMV seropositive and was one of the 289 seropositive cohort members. Every donor gave a peripheral blood sample, and the peripheral blood mononuclear cells from that sample were used for TCR beta sequencing. Genomic DNA extraction from the blood cell samples was performed with the Qiagen DNeasy Blood Extraction Kit.

The receptor was isolated from a woman aged 40 to 50 in good health and CMV-seropositive. The chain couples TRBV6-5 to TRBJ2-1; TRBD2 agrees with 13 junctional bases. Sequenced material: PBMCs. The nucleotide sequence is TGTGCCAGCAGCGGGACTAGCGGGGACAATGAGCAGTTCTTC. It encodes CASSGTSGDNEQFF.